This T cell receptor (beta chain) derives from a study of circulating CD8 cells and anti-PD-1 response in melanoma. Study information: Nivolumab was given intravenously at 3 mg/kg every 2 weeks.

The CDR3 runs 16 residues. After removal of 3 bases from V and 6 bases from J, the junction contained 5 bases not matched to a gene. CDR1 is KGHSH and CDR2 is LQKENI in the germline V gene. From live CD3+CD8+TCRalphabeta+ cells, four PD-1 and/or TIGIT subsets were sorted. Broader study findings: Tumor reactivity was tested by peptide assays on expanded sorted subsets. TIGIT repertoires were least diverse, DNEG repertoires most diverse.

The QIAseq Immune Repertoire TCR panel built the libraries from roughly 16 ng of total RNA. TCRdb used MiXCR to reprocess the reads, holding one entry per CDR3 protein. The data contain more than 450 distinct CDR3 sequences, around 8% of them singletons. In this sample, this clonotype is large. No antigen is known for it. This sequence originates from a human donor with melanoma. The sequenced sample was CD8+ T cells from PBMCs, obtained at baseline or after one month of anti-PD-1 therapy (not recorded which). The chain employs TRBV18 and TRBJ2-1; 13 bases map to TRBD2. CDR3 sequence reads: CASSPELAGGVNEQFF. The CDR3 region has the DNA TGTGCCAGCTCACCGGAACTAGCGGGAGGGGTCAATGAGCAGTTCTTC.